These T cell receptor beta chains were read from a single sample in a study of vaccination effects on CD4 cells after COVID-19. Method: immunoSEQ multiplex PCR; TCRdb's copy keeps in-frame clones and lacks some. Of tens of thousands of clones listed, 67% are singletons. These receptors lack a known antigen. The sample here was CD4+ T cells from PBMCs cultured without peptide, taken before COVID-19 vaccination. These TCRs come from a human donor who received a COVID-19 vaccine. Each CDR3 is given with its conserved first and last residue. D genes are given only for firm matches. Only part of the rows carry a size: once, few, many, or a class if the clone is expanded.

d_gene: -; v_gene: TRBV12-3/TRBV12-4; j_gene: TRBJ1-2; abundance: few; CDR3aa: CASSPRTVYGYTF; CDR3nt: TGTGCCAGCAGTCCCCGGACGGTCTATGGCTACACCTTC
d_gene: -; v_gene: TRBV6-1; j_gene: TRBJ1-1; abundance: once; CDR3aa: CASSEMGAPNTEAFF; CDR3nt: TGTGCCAGCAGTGAAATGGGGGCGCCGAACACTGAAGCTTTCTTT
d_gene: -; v_gene: TRBV28; j_gene: TRBJ2-7; abundance: -; CDR3aa: CASRSSASYEQYF; CDR3nt: TGTGCCAGCAGATCTAGCGCCTCCTACGAGCAGTACTTC
d_gene: -; v_gene: TRBV5-1; j_gene: TRBJ1-4; abundance: -; CDR3aa: CASSLRPRNEKLFF; CDR3nt: TGCGCCAGCAGCCTACGACCACGCAACGAAAAACTGTTTTTT
d_gene: -; v_gene: TRBV6-1; j_gene: TRBJ2-1; abundance: -; CDR3aa: CASSEASGYNEQFF; CDR3nt: TGTGCCAGCAGTGAAGCGAGCGGCTACAATGAGCAGTTCTTC
d_gene: -; v_gene: TRBV12-3/TRBV12-4; j_gene: TRBJ1-1; abundance: -; CDR3aa: CASTSTGHTEAFF; CDR3nt: TGTGCCAGCACCTCAACAGGGCACACTGAAGCTTTCTTT
d_gene: TRBD2; v_gene: TRBV13; j_gene: TRBJ2-1; abundance: -; CDR3aa: CASSLAGGPTYNEQFF; CDR3nt: TGTGCCAGCAGCTTGGCGGGAGGCCCCACCTACAATGAGCAGTTCTTC
d_gene: -; v_gene: TRBV5-1; j_gene: TRBJ2-3; abundance: -; CDR3aa: CASSLRGARTDTQYF; CDR3nt: TGCGCCAGCAGCCTCAGGGGGGCCCGCACAGATACGCAGTATTTT
d_gene: -; v_gene: TRBV3-1/TRBV3-2; j_gene: TRBJ2-3; abundance: -; CDR3aa: CASSSGTGLNTDTQYF; CDR3nt: TGTGCCAGCAGCTCAGGCACCGGACTTAACACAGATACGCAGTATTTT
d_gene: -; v_gene: TRBV11-2; j_gene: TRBJ1-2; abundance: -; CDR3aa: CASSGGRISF; CDR3nt: TGTGCCAGCAGTGGGGGGCGGATATCCTTC
d_gene: TRBD1; v_gene: TRBV27; j_gene: TRBJ2-6; abundance: -; CDR3aa: CASRTGVSSGANVLTF; CDR3nt: TGTGCCAGCCGGACAGGGGTTAGCTCTGGGGCCAACGTCCTGACTTTC
d_gene: -; v_gene: TRBV6-5; j_gene: TRBJ2-2; abundance: -; CDR3aa: CASSYDPGSGAGELFF; CDR3nt: TGTGCCAGCAGTTACGACCCGGGCAGTGGGGCCGGGGAGCTGTTTTTT
d_gene: TRBD1; v_gene: TRBV28; j_gene: TRBJ2-7; abundance: -; CDR3aa: CASGRTGGFEQYF; CDR3nt: TGTGCCAGCGGCCGGACAGGGGGCTTCGAGCAGTACTTC
d_gene: -; v_gene: TRBV10-3; j_gene: TRBJ2-3; abundance: -; CDR3aa: CAIRSGTDTQYF; CDR3nt: TGTGCCATCAGGAGCGGTACAGATACGCAGTATTTT
d_gene: TRBD1; v_gene: TRBV19; j_gene: TRBJ1-1; abundance: -; CDR3aa: CASRTGGGEYTEAFF; CDR3nt: TGTGCCAGTAGAACAGGGGGCGGAGAGTACACTGAAGCTTTCTTT
d_gene: -; v_gene: TRBV3-1/TRBV3-2; j_gene: TRBJ1-2; abundance: few; CDR3aa: CASSQASYYGYTF; CDR3nt: TGTGCCAGCAGCCAAGCGTCATACTATGGCTACACCTTC
d_gene: -; v_gene: TRBV4-2; j_gene: TRBJ1-1; abundance: -; CDR3aa: CASSQGPGQAFF; CDR3nt: TGTGCCAGCAGCCAAGGACCAGGCCAAGCTTTCTTT
d_gene: TRBD1; v_gene: TRBV7-9; j_gene: TRBJ1-2; abundance: few; CDR3aa: CASSPDRGIGYTF; CDR3nt: TGTGCCAGCAGCCCCGACAGGGGAATAGGCTACACCTTC
d_gene: -; v_gene: TRBV11-3; j_gene: TRBJ2-1; abundance: -; CDR3aa: CASSLGSQRNEQFF; CDR3nt: TGTGCCAGCAGCTTAGGATCTCAGCGCAATGAGCAGTTCTTC
d_gene: -; v_gene: TRBV7-2; j_gene: TRBJ2-6; abundance: once; CDR3aa: CASSPHRVSGGANVLTF; CDR3nt: TGTGCCAGCAGCCCGCACAGGGTGTCGGGGGGGGCCAACGTCCTGACTTTC
d_gene: TRBD2; v_gene: TRBV14; j_gene: TRBJ2-3; abundance: few; CDR3aa: CASSQQLAATDTQYF; CDR3nt: TGTGCCAGCAGCCAACAACTAGCGGCCACAGATACGCAGTATTTT
d_gene: TRBD1; v_gene: TRBV6-4; j_gene: TRBJ2-1; abundance: -; CDR3aa: CASSVTGNNEQFF; CDR3nt: TGTGCCAGCAGTGTGACAGGGAACAATGAGCAGTTCTTC
d_gene: -; v_gene: TRBV14; j_gene: TRBJ1-4; abundance: -; CDR3aa: CASSHAGTEGKLFF; CDR3nt: TGTGCCAGCAGCCACGCTGGGACCGAGGGAAAACTGTTTTTT
d_gene: TRBD2; v_gene: TRBV29-1; j_gene: TRBJ2-1; abundance: once; CDR3aa: CSVFGLADPYNEQFF; CDR3nt: TGCAGCGTTTTCGGACTAGCGGACCCTTACAATGAGCAGTTCTTC
d_gene: -; v_gene: TRBV30; j_gene: TRBJ1-1; abundance: few; CDR3aa: CAWRPTGTAAFF; CDR3nt: TGTGCCTGGAGGCCGACCGGGACGGCAGCTTTCTTT
d_gene: TRBD1; v_gene: TRBV15; j_gene: TRBJ1-1; abundance: once; CDR3aa: CATSRDVKGATEAFF; CDR3nt: TGTGCCACCAGCAGGGACGTCAAGGGGGCCACTGAAGCTTTCTTT